This T cell receptor beta chain was identified during a study of tumor-infiltrating lymphocytes in localized non-small cell lung cancer. The repertoire was sequenced with immunoSEQ multiplex PCR; TCRdb's copy has only in-frame clones and lacks some. The sample contains 9,500 or so clones, around 74% of which appear only once. Study-wide results and limits: T-cell fraction did not differ between immunotypes IM1 and IM2.

V shed 4 bases and J shed 3 bases, with 9 bases lying between them. This CDR3 contains 13 residues. The germline CDR1 and CDR2 sequences are MNHEY and SMNVEV (reference sequence). Concerning this clone itself: The target antigen is unknown.

Sequenced: uninvolved lung tissue not adjacent to the tumor. This chain joins TRBV27 and TRBJ1-2; D gene unclear. The sequence derives from a human donor with non-small cell lung cancer. As DNA, the CDR3 is TGTGCCAGCAGTTCTTGGGCTGACTATGGCTACACCTTC. Translating gives CASSSWADYGYTF.